The 30 T cell receptor beta chains reported below all come from one sample, sequenced in a study of blood T cell repertoires in COVID-19. Profiled with immunoSEQ multiplex PCR; TCRdb holds only in-frame clones, not every one. Among around 310,000 clones listed, about nine tenths were seen once. Sequences were obtained from PBMCs or T cells enriched from blood (not recorded which). The receptors come from a woman in her 40s who had recovered from COVID-19.

The rearrangement joins TRBV6-1 to TRBJ2-7; TRBD2 agrees at 8 bases. V lost 0 bases to trimming and J lost 2 bases; unmatched junction nucleotides: 3. Germline V gene sequence: CDR1 MNHNS, CDR2 SASEGT. The CDR3 covers 15 residues. This chain's CDR3 is CASSEAQAGAYEQYF. In DNA, the CDR3 is TGTGCCAGCAGTGAAGCGCAAGCGGGAGCCTACGAGCAGTACTTC.

The chain links TRBV9 to TRBJ2-6; 7 bases agree with TRBD1. From germline, CDR1 is SGDLS and CDR2 YYNGEE. With V trimmed by 0 bases and J by 0 bases, 6 bases remained unmatched. CDR3 length equals 18 residues. CDR3 DNA: TGTGCCAGCAGCGTAGGGGGGACAGTCTCCTCTGGGGCCAACGTCCTGACTTTC. Amino acid sequence: CASSVGGTVSSGANVLTF. Full variable domain (missing parts from reference TRBV9 and TRBJ2-6): DSGVTQTPKHLITATGQRVTLRCSPRSGDLSVYWYQQSLDQGLQFLIQYYNGEERAKGNILERFSAQQFPDLHSELNLSSLELGDSALYFCASSVGGTVSSGANVLTFGAGSRLTVL.

V is TRBV29-1 and J is TRBJ2-7; 10 bases fit TRBD1. CDR1 and CDR2 from the germline V gene are SQVTM and ANQGSEA. This CDR3 is 14 amino acids long. Unmatched junction bases numbered 9, after V lost 3 bases and J lost 7 bases. The CDR3: CSVESGTGAWEQYF. The CDR3 DNA follows: TGCAGCGTTGAGAGCGGGACAGGGGCATGGGAGCAGTACTTC.

In regard to this clone: This specimen includes other DNA sequences encoding the same CDR3. The chain is built from TRBV29-1 and TRBJ1-1; D is perhaps TRBD1 (6 bases). CDR3 size: 12 residues. Germline V gives CDR1 SQVTM, CDR2 ANQGSEA. The germline V and J ends were trimmed by 4 bases and 1 base, with 7 bases remaining between them. CDR3 nucleotide sequence: TGCAGCGTTGGAGGGGGGAACACTGAAGCTTTCTTT. Its protein product is CSVGGGNTEAFF.

The rearrangement links TRBV5-1 to TRBJ2-2; D gene uncertain. Trimming left V 0 bases short and J 6 bases short, with 9 bases between. The germline CDR1 and CDR2 sequences are SGHRS and YFSETQ. The CDR3 runs 14 residues. The CDR3 region is CASSLASTAGELFF. The CDR3 DNA reads TGCGCCAGCAGCTTGGCATCTACCGCCGGGGAGCTGTTTTTT.

This clone was observed a single time. This chain joins TRBV7-9 and TRBJ1-1, with 9 bases identical to TRBD1. This CDR3 contains 14 residues. Germline V gene lookup returns CDR1 SEHNR and CDR2 FQNEAQ (reference sequence). J lost 6 bases, V lost 8 bases, and 10 bases had no gene match. CDR3 sequence: CASGYTGGDPEAFF. The CDR3 coding sequence is TGTGCCAGCGGATACACAGGGGGCGATCCTGAAGCTTTCTTT.

The genes are TRBV5-1 and TRBJ2-7; perhaps TRBD2 as D (6 bases). V lost 4 bases to trimming and J lost 3 bases, with 23 bases between them. Germline CDR1 reads SGHRS; CDR2 reads YFSETQ. The CDR3 covers 17 residues. The CDR3 sequence is CASSPRRDPTEIYEQYF. DNA of the CDR3: TGCGCCAGCAGCCCAAGGAGGGACCCAACCGAAATCTACGAGCAGTACTTC.

This clone was counted a single time. The CDR3 loop is CASSTRLAGGHYNEQFF. CDR3 coding DNA: TGTGCCAGCAGCACCCGACTAGCGGGGGGTCACTACAATGAGCAGTTCTTC. V is TRBV3-1 (or the pseudogene TRBV3-2) and J is TRBJ2-1; 13 positions match TRBD2. After removal of 5 bases from V and 3 bases from J, the junction contained 7 bases not matched to a gene. This CDR3 region has 17 residues. Germline V gives CDR1 LGHDT, CDR2 YNNKEL (reference sequence).

The chain combines TRBV30 with TRBJ2-5; D may be TRBD1 (6 bases). V lost 5 bases to trimming and J lost 0 bases, with 10 bases between them. The CDR3 loop spans 13 amino acids. Per germline, CDR1 GTSNPN and CDR2 SVGIG (reference sequence). In nucleotides, the CDR3 is TGTGCCTGGGGGGACACAAACCAAGAGACCCAGTACTTC. Translation: CAWGDTNQETQYF.

CDR3 residues: CASSVSGSDYGYTF. The CDR3 DNA reads TGTGCCAGCAGCGTTTCAGGGTCGGACTATGGCTACACCTTC. The chain joins TRBV9 to TRBJ1-2; possibly TRBD1 for D (5 bases). CDR3 length equals 14 residues. V shed 2 bases and J shed 3 bases, with 11 bases lying between them. Germline V gene sequence: CDR1 SGDLS, CDR2 YYNGEE.

The chain employs TRBV4-2 and TRBJ2-6; 14 nucleotides match TRBD2. J was trimmed by 2 bases and V by 2 bases; bases with no gene match: 5. The CDR3 totals 19 residues. Germline-derived CDR1 and CDR2 are LGHNA and YNFKEQ. CDR3 residues: CASSQPGLAGAAGANVLTF. Here the CDR3 DNA reads TGTGCCAGCAGCCAACCGGGACTAGCGGGAGCAGCTGGGGCCAACGTCCTGACTTTC.

The J gene is TRBJ2-6, the V gene TRBV30; tentatively, D is TRBD2 (5 bases). Germline V gene lookup returns CDR1 GTSNPN and CDR2 SVGIG (reference sequence). This CDR3 is built from 17 residues. V was shortened by 0 bases and J by 0 bases, with 12 bases between the two germline ends. CDR3 region: CAWSVGRLNSGANVLTF. The CDR3 nucleotides are TGTGCCTGGAGTGTGGGGAGACTTAACTCTGGGGCCAACGTCCTGACTTTC.

The chain joins TRBV30 to TRBJ2-5; D gene ambiguous. Germline loops: CDR1 GTSNPN, CDR2 SVGIG (reference sequence). Deletions cut 0 bases from V and 1 base from J, with 6 bases between. CDR3 length: 13 amino acids. The CDR3 sequence is CAWSVRVQETQYF. The CDR3 nucleotides read TGTGCCTGGAGTGTACGGGTCCAAGAGACCCAGTACTTC.

The chain recombines TRBV3-1 (or the pseudogene TRBV3-2) with TRBJ2-7, with 10 bases aligning to TRBD2. J gave up 0 bases and V 6 bases, and 5 bases lay outside the gene matches. The germline V gene encodes CDR1 LGHDT and CDR2 YNNKEL (reference sequence). There are 15 residues in the CDR3. The CDR3 loop is CASRYTSGDSYEQYF. In DNA, the CDR3 is TGTGCCAGCAGGTACACTAGCGGGGACTCCTACGAGCAGTACTTC.

The gene calls are TRBV30 and TRBJ2-3; weak D call: TRBD2 (5 bases). The CDR3 extends over 16 amino acids. Germline-derived CDR1 and CDR2 are GTSNPN and SVGIG (reference sequence). V was cut by 0 bases and J by 1 base, with 14 bases left in between. The CDR3, as DNA: TGTGCCTGGAGTGTGGGAACTAGTACTGGCACAGATACGCAGTATTTT. It translates to CAWSVGTSTGTDTQYF. The entire variable domain, with the rest obtained from reference TRBV30 and TRBJ2-3, is as follows: SQTIHQWPATLVQPVGSPLSLECTVEGTSNPNLYWYRQAAGRGLQLLFYSVGIGQISSEVPQNLSASRPQDRQFILSSKKLLLSDSGFYLCAWSVGTSTGTDTQYFGPGTRLTVL.

The rearrangement uses TRBV18 and TRBJ2-7; 13 positions agree with TRBD2. Germline CDR1 KGHSH, CDR2 LQKENI. This CDR3 has 15 residues. V shed 3 bases and J 4 bases; nucleotides not matched to a gene: 3. DNA of the CDR3: TGTGCCAGCTCACCCGGGACTAGCGGGACGTACGAGCAGTACTTC. Translated: CASSPGTSGTYEQYF.

DNA for the CDR3: TGTGCCATCAGTGAGTCGGGGGGACTAGAGAGCTACGAGCAGTACTTC. Translating gives CAISESGGLESYEQYF. This chain links TRBV10-3 with TRBJ2-7; 8 bases fit TRBD2. Germline CDR1 ENHRY, CDR2 SYGVKD. J lost 3 bases, V lost 0 bases, and 7 bases had no gene match. This CDR3 region has 16 residues.

The chain carries TRBV3-1 (or the pseudogene TRBV3-2) and TRBJ2-7, with 7 positions matching TRBD1. V dropped 5 bases and J dropped 4; count of bases not matched to a gene: 11. The CDR3 covers 15 residues. Germline V gene lookup returns CDR1 LGHDT and CDR2 YNNKEL (reference sequence). The CDR3: CASSCRDSRYYEQYF. The CDR3 DNA reads as TGTGCCAGCAGCTGCCGGGACAGTAGATATTACGAGCAGTACTTC.

This rearrangement joins TRBV9 to TRBJ1-2, with D maybe TRBD1 (6 bases). Trimming pared 4 bases from V and 7 bases from J, leaving 17 bases between. This CDR3 comprises 14 residues. In germline, CDR1 is SGDLS, CDR2 YYNGEE. The CDR3, as DNA: TGTGCCAGCAGCCCCGGGGAGGGGGGTTCTGGCTACACCTTC. Translated: CASSPGEGGSGYTF.

This clone has a handful of counts. The chain is built from TRBV4-1 and TRBJ1-1, with D possibly TRBD1 on 5 matching bases. The ends were cut back, 3 bases at V and 0 bases at J, with 17 bases in the middle. The CDR3 sequence is 17 residues long. Per the germline V gene, CDR1 is MGHRA and CDR2 is YSYEKL. DNA of the CDR3: TGCGCCAGCAGCCATCTGGTGGACATCTACATGAACACTGAAGCTTTCTTT. Translation gives CASSHLVDIYMNTEAFF.

The V and J genes are TRBV5-8 and TRBJ2-5; 10 bases are a match to TRBD2. CDR1 is SGHTS, CDR2 YDEGEE, per germline. CDR3 length equals 15 residues. The V gene end was trimmed by 2 bases and the J gene end by 4 bases; junction bases not matched to a gene: 5. The CDR3 reads CASSLIAGGLETQYF. The CDR3 DNA is TGTGCCAGCAGCTTAATAGCGGGGGGCCTAGAGACCCAGTACTTC.

The chain couples TRBV7-8 to TRBJ2-1, with D unclear. Germline V gives CDR1 SGHVS, CDR2 FQNEAQ. This CDR3 has 15 residues. Deletions cut 2 bases from V and 0 bases from J, with 8 bases between. CDR3 protein: CASSLSGLSYNEQFF. The CDR3 DNA is TGTGCCAGCAGCTTAAGTGGGCTCTCCTACAATGAGCAGTTCTTC.

This chain uses TRBV5-1 with TRBJ1-2; no clear D. Germline values: CDR1 SGHRS, CDR2 YFSETQ. Trimming pared 2 bases from V and 8 bases from J, leaving 19 bases between. The CDR3 loop spans 15 amino acids. Here the CDR3 reads CASSFNLIGDSGYTF. CDR3 bases: TGCGCCAGCAGCTTTAACCTCATTGGAGACTCCGGCTACACCTTC.

The rearrangement joins TRBV7-2 to TRBJ2-7; TRBD2 matches 9 bases. CDR1 is SGHTA, CDR2 FQGNSA, per germline. Trimming at V came to 8 bases and at J to 7 bases, leaving 12 bases not matched to a gene. CDR3 size: 14 residues. Written as DNA, the CDR3 is TGTGCCAGCGAAGTAGCGGGAGTGGCCAATGAGCAGTACTTC. Residues: CASEVAGVANEQYF.

Here the CDR3 reads CASSILDRDSPLHF. The CDR3 DNA reads TGTGCCAGTAGTATCCTGGACAGGGACTCACCCCTCCACTTT. This rearrangement joins TRBV19 to TRBJ1-6; TRBD1 agrees at 8 bases. V lost 3 bases, J lost 10 bases, and 5 bases stayed unmatched. Germline V lookup: CDR1 LNHDA, CDR2 SQIVND (reference sequence). The CDR3 consists of 14 residues.

V usage is TRBV3-1 (or the pseudogene TRBV3-2) and J usage is TRBJ2-3; tentative D call: TRBD2 (6 bases). Germline lookup yields CDR1 LGHDT and CDR2 YNNKEL (reference sequence). The V and J ends lost 0 bases and 2 bases respectively, with 12 bases between them. The CDR3 spans 16 residues. CDR3 in amino acids: CASSQDLGLNTDTQYF. Here the CDR3 DNA reads TGTGCCAGCAGCCAAGATCTGGGACTTAACACAGATACGCAGTATTTT.

The genes are TRBV28 and TRBJ2-1; 7 bases match TRBD2. V shed 5 bases and J 7 bases; nucleotides not matched to a gene: 11. Germline CDR1 reads MDHEN; CDR2 reads SYDVKM. CDR3 length: 15 amino acids. Here the CDR3 reads CASSTLGGGKNEQFF. CDR3 nucleotides: TGTGCCAGCAGTACCCTGGGGGGAGGGAAAAATGAGCAGTTCTTC.

Concerning this clone: Different DNA sequences within this sample yield the same CDR3. This chain joins TRBV6-5 and TRBJ1-3, with a tentative D call TRBD1 (6 bases). The CDR3 is 13 residues long. Germline V gives CDR1 MNHEY, CDR2 SVGAGI. V was clipped by 4 bases and J by 4 bases, with 8 bases between them. The CDR3 coding sequence is TGTGCCAGCAGTTCCACAGGGGGAAACACCATATATTTT. This translates into CASSSTGGNTIYF.

V gene TRBV5-1 combines with J gene TRBJ2-7; a weak D match, TRBD1 (5 bases). Germline V gives CDR1 SGHRS, CDR2 YFSETQ. The CDR3 has 14 amino acids. Trimming pared 3 bases from V and 4 bases from J, leaving 14 bases between. This chain's CDR3 is CASSSTGIRYEQYF. In DNA form, the CDR3 reads TGCGCCAGCAGCTCAACAGGAATCCGGTACGAGCAGTACTTC. The variable domain in full, completed from reference TRBV5-1 and TRBJ2-7, reads KAGVTQTPRYLIKTRGQQVTLSCSPISGHRSVSWYQQTPGQGLQFLFEYFSETQRNKGNFPGRFSGRQFSNSRSEMNVSTLELGDSALYLCASSSTGIRYEQYFGPGTRLTVT.

CDR3 nucleotide sequence: TGTGCCAGCAGCTCAAGTCCCGGGTCATCTAGCTATGGCTACACCTTC. Amino acids: CASSSSPGSSSYGYTF. The gene calls are TRBV4-2 and TRBJ1-2, with D hard to call. V lost 5 bases, J lost 4 bases, and 20 bases lay in between. This CDR3 region has 16 residues. Germline-derived CDR1 and CDR2 are LGHNA and YNFKEQ.